This entry describes one T cell receptor beta chain. The antigen is not known. This entry comes from a study of T cell repertoires in cytomegalovirus infection. Study background: Carrying CMV and the relevant HLA type showed in public TCR beta signatures.

Study results and caveats: Dominating the ex vivo response were TCR beta clonotypes that were CMV-specific and HLA-C-restricted. Individuals carrying CMV plus the relevant HLA were identified by cumulative frequency of public TCR beta families.

The germline gives CDR1 SNHLY, CDR2 FYNNEI. The CDR3 extends over 14 amino acids. V shed 6 bases and J shed 4 bases, with 14 bases lying between them. TCRdb ran MiXCR on the reads and lists one entry per CDR3 protein. Of 300,000 to 400,000 distinct CDR3 sequences detected, 29% appear once; the ten largest clones hold over 15%. The sequences come from cultured PBMCs, collected from culture after CMV antigen stimulation. This TCR was recovered from a human donor in good health (CMV status not recorded). Some clones in this sample may be carry-over from other donors' samples. The rearrangement joins TRBV2 to TRBJ2-3, with D maybe TRBD2 (6 bases). CDR3 sequence (DNA): TGTGCCAGCAGCTCAGCGGGTGGAGCAGATACGCAGTATTTT. Translating gives CASSSAGGADTQYF.